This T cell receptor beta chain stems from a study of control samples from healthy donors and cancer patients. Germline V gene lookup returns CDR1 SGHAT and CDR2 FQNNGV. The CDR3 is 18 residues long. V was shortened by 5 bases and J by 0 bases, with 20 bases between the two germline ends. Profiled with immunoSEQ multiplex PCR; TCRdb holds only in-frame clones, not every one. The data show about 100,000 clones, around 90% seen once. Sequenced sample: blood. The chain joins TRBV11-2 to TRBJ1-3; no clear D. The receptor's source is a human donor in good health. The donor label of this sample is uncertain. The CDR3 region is CASSRKRIGSLSGNTIYF. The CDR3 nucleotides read TGTGCCAGCAGCCGCAAGCGGATAGGTTCACTCTCTGGAAACACCATATATTTT.